This T cell receptor (beta chain) was recovered during a study of memory CD4+ T cells and cytomegalovirus serostatus. CDR1 LNHDA and CDR2 SQIVND come from the germline V gene (reference sequence). This CDR3 region has 15 residues. J was trimmed by 6 bases and V by 6 bases; bases with no gene match: 6. Single viable CD3+CD4+CD8-CD45RO+ cells were sorted as the memory CD4+ T cells. Per the authors' pipeline: After removing out-of-frame reads, 2,204,828 distinct TCRbeta sequences remained. Generated by immunoSEQ multiplex PCR, the TCRdb table keeps only in-frame clones and is missing some. For V, J and clone size, that table is used; D and trimming come from the DNA. This table holds about 75,000 clones, around 82% found once.

The chain couples TRBV19 to TRBJ2-2; 11 nucleotides line up with TRBD1. The sample was memory CD4+ T cells from blood. This TCR was recovered from an adult in good health and CMV-seropositive. The CDR3 reads CASRGQGVGAGELFF. In DNA form, the CDR3 reads TGTGCCAGTAGGGGACAGGGGGTAGGAGCCGGGGAGCTGTTTTTT.